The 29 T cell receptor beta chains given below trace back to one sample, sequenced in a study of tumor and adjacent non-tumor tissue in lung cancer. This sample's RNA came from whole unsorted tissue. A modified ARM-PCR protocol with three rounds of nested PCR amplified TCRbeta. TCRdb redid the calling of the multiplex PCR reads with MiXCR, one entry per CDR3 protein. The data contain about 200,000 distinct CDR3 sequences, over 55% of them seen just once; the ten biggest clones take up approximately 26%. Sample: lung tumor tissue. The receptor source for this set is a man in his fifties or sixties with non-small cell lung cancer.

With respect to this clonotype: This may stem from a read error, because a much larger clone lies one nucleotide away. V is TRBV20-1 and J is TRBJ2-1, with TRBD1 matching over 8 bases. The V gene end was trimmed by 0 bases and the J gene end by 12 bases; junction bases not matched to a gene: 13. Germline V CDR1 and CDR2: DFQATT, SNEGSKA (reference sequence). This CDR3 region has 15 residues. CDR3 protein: CSARDNAGGSYGQFF. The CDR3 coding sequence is TGCAGTGCTAGAGATAATGCAGGGGGCTCTTATGGGCAGTTCTTC.

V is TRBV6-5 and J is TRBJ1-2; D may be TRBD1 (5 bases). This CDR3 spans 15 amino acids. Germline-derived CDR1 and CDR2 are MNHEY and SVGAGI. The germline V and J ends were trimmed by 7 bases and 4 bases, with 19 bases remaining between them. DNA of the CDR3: TGTGCCAGCACTAAACAGGACACCCCGAGCTATGGCTACACCTTC. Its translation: CASTKQDTPSYGYTF.

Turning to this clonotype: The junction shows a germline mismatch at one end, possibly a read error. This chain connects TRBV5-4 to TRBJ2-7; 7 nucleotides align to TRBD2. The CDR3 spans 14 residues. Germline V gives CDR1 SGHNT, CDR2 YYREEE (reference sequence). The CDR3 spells CASSSRGVDYQQYF. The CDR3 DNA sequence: TGTGCCAGCAGCTCCCGGGGGGTGGACTACCAGCAGTACTTC.

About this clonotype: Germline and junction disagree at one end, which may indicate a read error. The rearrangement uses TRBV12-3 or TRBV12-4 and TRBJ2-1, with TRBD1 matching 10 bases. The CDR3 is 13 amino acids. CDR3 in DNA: TGTGCCAGTACGGGACAGGGGTACAATGATCAGTTCTTC. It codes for CASTGQGYNDQFF.

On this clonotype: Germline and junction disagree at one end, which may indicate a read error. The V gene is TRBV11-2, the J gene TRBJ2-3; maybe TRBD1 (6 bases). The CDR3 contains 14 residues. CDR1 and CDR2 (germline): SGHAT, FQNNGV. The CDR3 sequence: CASKLEGVTDTKYF. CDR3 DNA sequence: TGTGCCAGCAAACTAGAGGGGGTAACAGATACGAAGTATTTT. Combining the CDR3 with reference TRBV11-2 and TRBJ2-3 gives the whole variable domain EAGVAQSPRYKIIEKRQSVAFWCNPISGHATLYWYQQILGQGPKLLIQFQNNGVVDDSQLPKDRFSAERLKGVDSTLKIQPAKLEDSAVYLCASKLEGVTDTKYFGPGTRLTVL.

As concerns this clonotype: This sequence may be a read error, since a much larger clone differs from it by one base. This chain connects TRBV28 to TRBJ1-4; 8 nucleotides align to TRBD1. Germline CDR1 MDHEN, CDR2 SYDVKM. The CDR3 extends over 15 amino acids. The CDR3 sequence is CDSSLRTGTNEKLFF. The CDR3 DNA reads TGTGACAGCAGCCTTAGGACAGGGACTAATGAAAAACTGTTTTTT.

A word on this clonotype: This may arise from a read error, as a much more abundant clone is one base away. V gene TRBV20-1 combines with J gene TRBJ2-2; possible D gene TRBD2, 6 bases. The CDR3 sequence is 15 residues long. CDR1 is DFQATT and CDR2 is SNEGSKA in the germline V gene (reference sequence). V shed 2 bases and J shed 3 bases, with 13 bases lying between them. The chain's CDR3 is CSARSGSSDTGELFF. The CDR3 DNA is TGCAGTGCTAGATCCGGGAGTAGCGACACCGGGGAGCTGTTTTTT.

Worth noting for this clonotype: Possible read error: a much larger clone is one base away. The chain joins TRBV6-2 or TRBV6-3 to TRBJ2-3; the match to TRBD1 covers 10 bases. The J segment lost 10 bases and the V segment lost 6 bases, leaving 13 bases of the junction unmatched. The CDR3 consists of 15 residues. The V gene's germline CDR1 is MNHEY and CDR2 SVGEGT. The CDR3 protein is CASRDPGQGTLAQYF. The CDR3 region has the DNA TGTGCCAGCAGGGATCCGGGACAGGGGACCCTAGCGCAGTATTTT.

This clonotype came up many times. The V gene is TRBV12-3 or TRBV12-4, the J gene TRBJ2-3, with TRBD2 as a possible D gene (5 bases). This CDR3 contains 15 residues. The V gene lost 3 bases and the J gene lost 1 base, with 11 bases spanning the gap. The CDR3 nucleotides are TGTGCCAGCAGTTTCTTAACGAGGGGCACAGATACGCAGTATTTT. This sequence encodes CASSFLTRGTDTQYF.

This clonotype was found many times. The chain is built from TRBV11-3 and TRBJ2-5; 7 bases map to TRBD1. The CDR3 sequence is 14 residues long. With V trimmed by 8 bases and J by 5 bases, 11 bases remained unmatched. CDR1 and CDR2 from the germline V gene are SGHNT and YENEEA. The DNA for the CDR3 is TGTGCCAGCGGACCGAGACAGGGCAGGGAGACCCAGTACTTC. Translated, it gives CASGPRQGRETQYF.

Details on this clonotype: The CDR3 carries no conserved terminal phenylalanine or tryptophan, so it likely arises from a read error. This chain's CDR3 is CASSPLAGITDTQYS. CDR3 DNA: TGTGCCAGCAGTCCCTTAGCGGGAATCACAGATACGCAGTATTCT. This chain uses TRBV12-3 or TRBV12-4 with TRBJ2-3, with 8 bases lining up with TRBD2. Trimming took 5 bases from V and 2 from J; bases not matched to a gene: 6. This CDR3 has 15 residues.

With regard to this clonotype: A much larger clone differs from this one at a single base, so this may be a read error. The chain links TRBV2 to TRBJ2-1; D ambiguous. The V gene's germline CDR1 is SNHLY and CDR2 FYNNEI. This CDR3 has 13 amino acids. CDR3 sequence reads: CVSISARRDEQFF. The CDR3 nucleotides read TGTGTCAGCATCAGCGCACGACGGGATGAGCAGTTCTTC.

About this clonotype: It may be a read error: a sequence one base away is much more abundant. The CDR3 bases are TGTGCCAGCAGCCAAAAGAAGCAGCGGGAAGGGATAAATGAGCAGTTCTTC. It encodes CASSQKKQREGINEQFF. The chain couples TRBV4-2 to TRBJ2-1, with 7 bases lining up with TRBD2. This CDR3 comprises 17 residues. V trimming: 2 bases; J trimming: 7 bases; junction bases outside the gene matches: 14. From germline, CDR1 is LGHNA and CDR2 YNFKEQ.

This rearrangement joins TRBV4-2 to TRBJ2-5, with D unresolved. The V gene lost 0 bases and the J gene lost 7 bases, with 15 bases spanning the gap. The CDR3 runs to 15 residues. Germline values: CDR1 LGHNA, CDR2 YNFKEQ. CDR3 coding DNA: TGTGCCAGCAGCCAAGATTATGGGAAAGAAGCGACCCAGTACTTC. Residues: CASSQDYGKEATQYF.

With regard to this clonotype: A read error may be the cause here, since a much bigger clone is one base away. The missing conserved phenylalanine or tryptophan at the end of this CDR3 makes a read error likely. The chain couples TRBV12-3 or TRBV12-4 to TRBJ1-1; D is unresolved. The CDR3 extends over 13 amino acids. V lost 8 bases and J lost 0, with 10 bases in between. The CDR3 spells CASALAVNTEAFS. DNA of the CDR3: TGTGCCAGCGCCCTTGCGGTGAACACTGAAGCTTTCTCT.

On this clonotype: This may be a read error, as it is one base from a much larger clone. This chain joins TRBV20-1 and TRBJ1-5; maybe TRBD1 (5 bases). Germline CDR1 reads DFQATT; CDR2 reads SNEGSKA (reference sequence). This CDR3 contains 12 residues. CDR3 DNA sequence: TGCAGTGCTGTTTCAGGGAATCAGCCCCTGCATTTT. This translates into CSAVSGNQPLHF.

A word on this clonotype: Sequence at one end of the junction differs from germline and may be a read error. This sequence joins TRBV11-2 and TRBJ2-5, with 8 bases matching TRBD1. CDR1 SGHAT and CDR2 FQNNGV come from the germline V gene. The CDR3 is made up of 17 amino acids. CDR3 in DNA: TGTGCCAGCAGCTTAGGAGTTAGTCAGGGGGCCGGAGAGACCCAGTACTTT. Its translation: CASSLGVSQGAGETQYF.

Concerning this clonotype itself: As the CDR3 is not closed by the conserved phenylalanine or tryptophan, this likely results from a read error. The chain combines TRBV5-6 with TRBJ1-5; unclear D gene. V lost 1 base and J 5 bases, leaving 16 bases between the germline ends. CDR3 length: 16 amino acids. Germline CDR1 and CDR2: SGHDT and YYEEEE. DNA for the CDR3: TGTGCCAGCAGCTTGTATAGGAGGCTCGGGGATCAGCCCCAGCATGTT. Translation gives CASSLYRRLGDQPQHV.

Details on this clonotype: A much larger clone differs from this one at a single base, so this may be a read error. In DNA, the CDR3 is TGCGCCAGCAGCCAAGACCCCGGGTCGTACGAGCAGTACTTC. It codes for CASSQDPGSYEQYF. The chain employs TRBV4-1 and TRBJ2-7, with unresolved D. V lost 0 bases to trimming and J lost 4 bases, with 10 bases between them. CDR3 length: 14 amino acids. Germline V lookup: CDR1 MGHRA, CDR2 YSYEKL.

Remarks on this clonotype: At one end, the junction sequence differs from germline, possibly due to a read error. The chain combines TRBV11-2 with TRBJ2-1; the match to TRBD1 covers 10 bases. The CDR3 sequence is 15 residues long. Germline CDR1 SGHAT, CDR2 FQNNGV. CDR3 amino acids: CTSSTTGGVTNVQFF. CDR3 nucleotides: TGTACCAGCAGCACGACAGGGGGCGTCACCAATGTGCAGTTCTTC.

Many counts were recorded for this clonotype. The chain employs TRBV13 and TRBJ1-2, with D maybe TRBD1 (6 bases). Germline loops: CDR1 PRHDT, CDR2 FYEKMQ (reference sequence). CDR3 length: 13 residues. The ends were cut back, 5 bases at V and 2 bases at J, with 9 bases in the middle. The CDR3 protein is CASSRGQNYGYTF. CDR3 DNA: TGTGCCAGCAGCCGCGGACAGAACTATGGCTACACCTTC.

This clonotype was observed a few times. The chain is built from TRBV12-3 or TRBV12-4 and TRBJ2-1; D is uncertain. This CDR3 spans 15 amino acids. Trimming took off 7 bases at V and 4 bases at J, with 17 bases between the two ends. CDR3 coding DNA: TGTGCCAGCACTGAGAGTGTTACCCTATACAATGAGCAGTTCTTC. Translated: CASTESVTLYNEQFF.

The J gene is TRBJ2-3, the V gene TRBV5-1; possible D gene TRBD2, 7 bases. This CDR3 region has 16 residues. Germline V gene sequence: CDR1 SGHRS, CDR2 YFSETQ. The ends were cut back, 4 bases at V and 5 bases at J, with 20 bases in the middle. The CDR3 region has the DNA TGCGCCAGCAGCCGGGGGGCGGGAGCCCGGGGAGATACGCAGTATTTT. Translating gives CASSRGAGARGDTQYF.

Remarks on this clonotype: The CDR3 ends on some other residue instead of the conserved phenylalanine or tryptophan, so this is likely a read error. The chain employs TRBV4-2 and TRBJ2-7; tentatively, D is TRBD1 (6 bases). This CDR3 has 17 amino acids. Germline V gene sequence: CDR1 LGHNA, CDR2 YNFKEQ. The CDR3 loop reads CASSQGYRAIPTYEQYL. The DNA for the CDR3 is TGTGCCAGTAGCCAAGGGTACAGGGCCATCCCAACCTACGAGCAGTACTTA.

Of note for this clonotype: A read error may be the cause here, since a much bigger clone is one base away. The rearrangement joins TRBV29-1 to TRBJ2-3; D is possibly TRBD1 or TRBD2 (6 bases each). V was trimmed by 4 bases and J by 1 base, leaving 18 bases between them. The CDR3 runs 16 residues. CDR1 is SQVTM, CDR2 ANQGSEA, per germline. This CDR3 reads CSVAGGSGSRTDTQYF. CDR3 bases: TGCAGCGTTGCCGGGGGCTCCGGGTCCCGCACAGATACGCAGTATTTT.

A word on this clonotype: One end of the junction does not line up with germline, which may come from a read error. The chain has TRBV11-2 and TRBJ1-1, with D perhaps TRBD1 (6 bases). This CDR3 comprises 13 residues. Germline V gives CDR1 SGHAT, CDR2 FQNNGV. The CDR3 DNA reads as TGTGCCTGCAGCTCCCACAGGGTGAGAGAAGCTTTCTTT. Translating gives CACSSHRVREAFF. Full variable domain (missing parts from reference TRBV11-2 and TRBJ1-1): EAGVAQSPRYKIIEKRQSVAFWCNPISGHATLYWYQQILGQGPKLLIQFQNNGVVDDSQLPKDRFSAERLKGVDSTLKIQPAKLEDSAVYLCACSSHRVREAFFGQGTRLTVV.

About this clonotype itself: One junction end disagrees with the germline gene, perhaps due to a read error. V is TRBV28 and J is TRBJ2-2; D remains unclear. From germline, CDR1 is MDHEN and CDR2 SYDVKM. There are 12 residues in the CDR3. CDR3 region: CDSMRDTGELFF. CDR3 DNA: TGTGACAGCATGCGAGACACCGGGGAGCTGTTTTTT.

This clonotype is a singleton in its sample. Here the CDR3 DNA reads TGTGCCAGCAGCTTGTACGGGGGTGACACTGAAGCTTTCTTT. Residues: CASSLYGGDTEAFF. The chain is built from TRBV5-6 and TRBJ1-1, with a weak D call TRBD1 (5 bases). V gave up 1 base and J gave up 3 bases, with 10 bases separating them. The CDR3 is 14 amino acids. From germline, CDR1 is SGHDT and CDR2 YYEEEE.

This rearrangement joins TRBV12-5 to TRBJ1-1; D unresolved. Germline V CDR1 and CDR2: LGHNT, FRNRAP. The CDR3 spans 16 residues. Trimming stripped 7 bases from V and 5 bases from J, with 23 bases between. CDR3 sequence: CASAFPWGFSGTEAFF. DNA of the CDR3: TGTGCTAGTGCCTTCCCTTGGGGTTTTTCGGGAACTGAAGCTTTCTTT.